Presented here are 7 T cell receptor beta chains from one specimen sequenced in a study of CD8+CD57+ T cells in acquired aplastic anemia. CDR3 and TCR beta VDJ profiling relied on genomic DNA as the template. TCRdb redid the calling of the reads with MiXCR, one entry per CDR3 protein. The data hold 100,000 to 150,000 distinct CDR3 sequences, with roughly 50% observed a single time. Sequencing used sorted CD4+, CD8+, or CD8+CD57+ T cells (not recorded which) from PBMCs. The receptors come from a human donor in good health, serving as a control.

The CDR3 is CAISVEGAQETQYF. DNA of the CDR3: TGTGCCATCAGTGTCGAAGGGGCTCAAGAGACCCAGTACTTC. V and J are TRBV10-3 and TRBJ2-5, with a possible D match to TRBD1 (5 bases). CDR1 is ENHRY and CDR2 is SYGVKD in the germline V gene. Between the trimmed V and J ends, which lost 4 bases and 2 bases, there was a span of 11 bases. The CDR3 is 14 amino acids.

This clonotype was detected ten times or more. This chain connects TRBV7-2 to TRBJ2-2; weak D call: TRBD1 (5 bases). Looked up from germline, CDR1 is SGHTA and CDR2 is FQGNSA. The CDR3 covers 13 residues. Trimming left V 6 bases short and J 2 bases short, with 7 bases between. The chain's CDR3 is CASRDTNTGELFF. The CDR3 nucleotides are TGTGCCAGCAGGGACACTAACACCGGGGAGCTGTTTTTT.

The chain couples TRBV6-2 or TRBV6-3 to TRBJ1-1; D is undetermined. The V gene lost 6 bases and the J gene lost 0 bases, with 5 bases spanning the gap. The germline V gene has CDR1 MNHEY and CDR2 SVGEGT. The CDR3 spans 12 residues. CDR3 sequence reads: CASRLMNTEAFF. CDR3 coding DNA: TGTGCCAGCAGGCTAATGAACACTGAAGCTTTCTTT.

The rearrangement uses TRBV7-2 and TRBJ1-2; 8 nucleotides agree with TRBD1. Germline CDR1 and CDR2: SGHTA and FQGNSA. The CDR3 extends over 15 amino acids. Trimming took 6 bases from V and 1 from J; bases not matched to a gene: 7. CDR3 nucleotides: TGTGCCAGCAGACCAGGACAGGGCGGTAACTATGGCTACACCTTC. Residues: CASRPGQGGNYGYTF.

This CDR3 is CASSTTGGAYNEQFF. The CDR3 bases are TGTGCCAGTAGTACAACAGGGGGGGCCTACAATGAGCAGTTCTTC. The chain links TRBV19 to TRBJ2-1; TRBD1 might be the D (8 bases). The V and J ends lost 4 bases and 2 bases respectively, with 12 bases between them. The CDR3 totals 15 residues. Germline values: CDR1 LNHDA, CDR2 SQIVND (reference sequence).

Many counts were recorded for this clonotype. The chain is built from TRBV12-3 or TRBV12-4 and TRBJ1-3; perhaps TRBD1 as D (6 bases). With 5 bases removed from V and 2 bases from J, the gap between germline ends came to 13 bases. This CDR3 has 15 amino acids. The CDR3 reads CASSTRRGAGNTIYF. As DNA, the CDR3 is TGTGCCAGCAGTACCCGTAGGGGGGCTGGAAACACCATATATTTT.

The table lists this clonotype with a count of one. The chain has TRBV13 and TRBJ1-2; 10 nucleotides align to TRBD1. This CDR3 has 14 amino acids. Germline V lookup: CDR1 PRHDT, CDR2 FYEKMQ (reference sequence). J was trimmed by 4 bases and V by 3 bases; bases with no gene match: 2. The DNA of the CDR3 is TGTGCCAGCAGCTTTGGGACAGGGGTCTATGGCTACACCTTC. Its protein product is CASSFGTGVYGYTF.